This T cell receptor (beta chain) was recovered during a study of blood T cell repertoires in COVID-19. Assignments of participants to cohorts depended upon their own reported clinical history. Using immunoSEQ multiplex PCR, the repertoire was profiled, and TCRdb retains in-frame clones only, with some absent. Of around 100,000 clones listed, around 85% are singletons. With 8 bases removed from V and 4 bases from J, the gap between germline ends came to 15 bases. Germline loops: CDR1 SGHNT, CDR2 YYREEE (reference sequence). The CDR3 length is 13 residues. The chain has TRBV5-4 and TRBJ2-5, with D maybe TRBD1 (6 bases). The sample comprised PBMCs or T cells enriched from blood (not recorded which). This TCR was sampled from a woman aged 50 to 65 who had recovered from COVID-19. CDR3 loop: CASIDRFRETQYF. In DNA, the CDR3 is TGTGCCAGTATAGACAGGTTTAGAGAGACCCAGTACTTC.